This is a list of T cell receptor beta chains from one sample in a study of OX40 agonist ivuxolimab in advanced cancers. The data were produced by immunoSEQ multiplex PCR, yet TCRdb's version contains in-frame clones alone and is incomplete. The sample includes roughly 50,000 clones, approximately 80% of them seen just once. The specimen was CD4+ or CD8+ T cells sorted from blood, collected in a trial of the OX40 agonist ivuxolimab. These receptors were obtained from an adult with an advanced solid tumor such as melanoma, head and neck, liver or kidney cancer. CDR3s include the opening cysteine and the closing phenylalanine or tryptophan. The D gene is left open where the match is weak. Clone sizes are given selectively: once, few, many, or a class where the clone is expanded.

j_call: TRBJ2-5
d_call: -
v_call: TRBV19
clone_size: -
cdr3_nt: TGTGCCAGTAGTCAGGGGGGAAGTCAAGAGACCCAGTACTTC
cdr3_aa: CASSQGGSQETQYF

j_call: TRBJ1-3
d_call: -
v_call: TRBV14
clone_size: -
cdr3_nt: TGTGCCAGCAGCCAAGATTACGTGGGGGGGCTTCTCGATGGAAACACCATATATTTT
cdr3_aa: CASSQDYVGGLLDGNTIYF

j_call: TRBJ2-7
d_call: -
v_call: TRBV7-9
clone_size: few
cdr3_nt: TGTGCCAGCAGCAACGAGTACGAGCAGTACTTC
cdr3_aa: CASSNEYEQYF

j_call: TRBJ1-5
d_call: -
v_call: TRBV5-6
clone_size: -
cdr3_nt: TGTGCCAGCAGCTTGGGAGTCTTGGTCCAGCCCCAGCATTTT
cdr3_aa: CASSLGVLVQPQHF

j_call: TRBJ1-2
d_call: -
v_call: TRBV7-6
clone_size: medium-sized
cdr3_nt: TGTGCCAGCAGCTCCTTCGCGGGGGCGGAGAACTATGGCTACACCTTC
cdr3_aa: CASSSFAGAENYGYTF

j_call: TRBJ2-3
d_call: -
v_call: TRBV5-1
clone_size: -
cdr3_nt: TGCGCCAGCAGCTCCGGGACGGTCACAGATACGCAGTATTTT
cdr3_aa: CASSSGTVTDTQYF

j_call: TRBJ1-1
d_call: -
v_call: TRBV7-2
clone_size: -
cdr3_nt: TGTGCCAGCCGGGGTCGGGTCAACATGAACACTGAAGCTTTCTTT
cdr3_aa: CASRGRVNMNTEAFF

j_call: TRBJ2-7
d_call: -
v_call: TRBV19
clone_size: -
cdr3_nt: TGTGCCAGTAGTATAGGGCCAGCCGGGGCCTCCTACGAGCAGTACTTC
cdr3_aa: CASSIGPAGASYEQYF

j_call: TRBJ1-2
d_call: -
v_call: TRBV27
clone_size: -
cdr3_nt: TGTGCCAGCGCCTTAAGGGGGTCCTATGGCTACACCTTC
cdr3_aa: CASALRGSYGYTF

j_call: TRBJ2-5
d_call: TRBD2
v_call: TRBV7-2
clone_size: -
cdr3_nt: TGTGCCAGCAGCCTCCGGCGGGGGGGCACAGAGACCCAGTACTTC
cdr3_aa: CASSLRRGGTETQYF

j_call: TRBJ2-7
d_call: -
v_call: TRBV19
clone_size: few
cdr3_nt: TGTGCCAGTAGCTGGGACGGAGCCTACGAGCAGTACTTC
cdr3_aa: CASSWDGAYEQYF

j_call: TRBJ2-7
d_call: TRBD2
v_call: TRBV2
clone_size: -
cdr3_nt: TGTGCCAGCAGTGAAGGGGGACTACCCCCCTACGAGCAGTACTTC
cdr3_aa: CASSEGGLPPYEQYF

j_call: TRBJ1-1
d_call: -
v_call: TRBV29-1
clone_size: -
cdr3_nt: TGCAGCGTTGAACTGGAGAGCACTGAAGCTTTCTTT
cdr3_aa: CSVELESTEAFF

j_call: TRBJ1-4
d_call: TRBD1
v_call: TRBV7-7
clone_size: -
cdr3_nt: TGTGCCAGCAGCCCCTCTCCGGGACAGGGTCCATCAACTAATGAAAAACTGTTTTTT
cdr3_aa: CASSPSPGQGPSTNEKLFF

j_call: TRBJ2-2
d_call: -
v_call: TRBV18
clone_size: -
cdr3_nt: TGTGCCAGCTCACGTTTTGAGGGGATGAACACCGGGGAGCTGTTTTTT
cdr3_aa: CASSRFEGMNTGELFF

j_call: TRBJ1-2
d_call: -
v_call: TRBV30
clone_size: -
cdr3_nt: TGTGCCTGGATAGAGGGAGTAGCTAACTATGGCTACACCTTC
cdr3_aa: CAWIEGVANYGYTF

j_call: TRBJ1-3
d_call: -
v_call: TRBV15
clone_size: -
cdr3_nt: TGTGCCACCAGCAGAACAGATGCTGGAAACACCATATATTTT
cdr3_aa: CATSRTDAGNTIYF

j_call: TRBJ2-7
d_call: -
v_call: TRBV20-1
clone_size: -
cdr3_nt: TGCAGTGCTAGAGATCTTGGGGAGCAGTACTTC
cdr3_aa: CSARDLGEQYF

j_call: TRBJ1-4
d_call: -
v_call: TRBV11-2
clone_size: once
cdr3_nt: TGTGCCAGCAGCTTAGGAACGACTAATGAAAAACTGTTTTTT
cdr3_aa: CASSLGTTNEKLFF

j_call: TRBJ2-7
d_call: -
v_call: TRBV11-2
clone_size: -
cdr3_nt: TGTGCCAGCAGCTTACAAAGCTCCTACGAGCAGTACTTC
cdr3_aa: CASSLQSSYEQYF

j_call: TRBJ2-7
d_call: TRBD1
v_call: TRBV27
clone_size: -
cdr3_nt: TGTGCCAGCAGGGTCTTAGGACAGGGCTCGTACGAGCAGTACTTC
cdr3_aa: CASRVLGQGSYEQYF

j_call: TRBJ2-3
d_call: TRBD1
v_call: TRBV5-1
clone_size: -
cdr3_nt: TGCGCCAGCAGCTCGGGACAGGGATCGGCAGATACGCAGTATTTT
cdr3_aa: CASSSGQGSADTQYF